The following is a TCR beta chain sequence with its context. As yet, its antigen is unknown. The data derive from a study of cytomegalovirus exposure and HLA in healthy donors. Study at large: Earlier sequencing of 150 million to 200 million T cells yielded 95 million to 120 million unique TCR beta sequences. Early on, a data release was issued that held 80 million to 90 million unique TCRs from HLA-typed donors. Study-level findings and limits: 87-base-pair reads could not separate some V segments, including TRBV6-2 and TRBV6-3. In an earlier analysis, most TCR beta V segments were productive about 87% or about 30% of the time.

PCR involved 60 Vbeta and 13 Jbeta primers. Measured with immunoSEQ multiplex PCR; TCRdb has only the in-frame clones, and not every one. The repertoire includes about 130,000 clones, approximately 85% of them detected once, and 1.7% sits in the top ten. V gave up 6 bases and J gave up 4 bases; unmatched junction bases: 2. This CDR3 has 13 residues. CDR1 and CDR2 (germline): SNHLY, FYNNEI. The V gene is TRBV2, the J gene TRBJ2-2, with 7 bases fitting TRBD1. Sequenced sample: PBMCs. The sequence was obtained from a boy between 10 and 17 years old in good health and CMV-seronegative. The CDR3 DNA reads TGTGCCAGCAGGGGACAGTTCACCGGGGAGCTGTTTTTT. Translation gives CASRGQFTGELFF.